This T cell receptor (beta chain) is from a study of cytomegalovirus exposure and HLA in healthy donors. Sequenced by immunoSEQ multiplex PCR; TCRdb stores in-frame clones only, minus some. The sample yields some 80,000 clones, 90% to 97% seen once. The CDR3 is 14 residues long. The V and J ends lost 4 bases and 4 bases, in that order; junction bases with no gene match: 4. Germline-derived CDR1 and CDR2 are SEHNR and FQNEAQ (reference sequence). The rearrangement joins TRBV7-9 to TRBJ2-1; 7 nucleotides agree with TRBD2. This receptor was obtained from a woman aged 18-30 years in good health and CMV-seronegative. The sequencing input was PBMCs. In nucleotides, the CDR3 is TGTGCCAGCAGCTCCCTCGGGGGGTACAATGAGCAGTTCTTC. Its protein is CASSSLGGYNEQFF.